These 3 T cell receptor beta chains were all obtained from the same sample, sequenced in a study of PD-L1 blockade in urothelial cancer. Time point here: peripheral blood 6 weeks after treatment start. Generated by immunoSEQ multiplex PCR, the TCRdb table keeps only in-frame clones and is missing some. This sample yields some 120,000 clones, of which around 88% are seen a single time; under 2% belongs to the top ten. The sequences come from PBMCs, collected around atezolizumab (anti-PD-L1) treatment. The receptors shown here come from a man between 60 and 70 years old with urothelial cancer.

V is TRBV5-1 and J is TRBJ1-1; no reliable D call. The CDR3 has 15 amino acids. Germline-derived CDR1 and CDR2 are SGHRS and YFSETQ. V was trimmed by 4 bases and J by 1 base, leaving 14 bases between them. The chain's CDR3 is CASSPPLSGNTEAFF. DNA of the CDR3: TGCGCCAGCAGCCCCCCGTTGAGTGGGAACACTGAAGCTTTCTTT.

The chain joins TRBV7-8 to TRBJ2-3; a weak D match, TRBD1 (6 bases). CDR3 size: 16 residues. V was pared by 4 bases and J by 0 bases, with 14 bases between. From germline, CDR1 is SGHVS and CDR2 FQNEAQ. CDR3 sequence reads: CASSWRAGQSTDTQYF. The CDR3 DNA is TGTGCCAGCAGCTGGCGTGCCGGACAGAGCACAGATACGCAGTATTTT.

This rearrangement joins TRBV6-5 to TRBJ1-1, with D possibly TRBD1 on 5 matching bases. The CDR3 runs to 11 residues. Trimming left V 4 bases short and J 9 bases short, with 9 bases between. Germline lookup yields CDR1 MNHEY and CDR2 SVGAGI. CDR3 sequence: CASSLQAQAFF. The CDR3, as DNA: TGTGCCAGCAGTTTACAGGCTCAAGCTTTCTTT.